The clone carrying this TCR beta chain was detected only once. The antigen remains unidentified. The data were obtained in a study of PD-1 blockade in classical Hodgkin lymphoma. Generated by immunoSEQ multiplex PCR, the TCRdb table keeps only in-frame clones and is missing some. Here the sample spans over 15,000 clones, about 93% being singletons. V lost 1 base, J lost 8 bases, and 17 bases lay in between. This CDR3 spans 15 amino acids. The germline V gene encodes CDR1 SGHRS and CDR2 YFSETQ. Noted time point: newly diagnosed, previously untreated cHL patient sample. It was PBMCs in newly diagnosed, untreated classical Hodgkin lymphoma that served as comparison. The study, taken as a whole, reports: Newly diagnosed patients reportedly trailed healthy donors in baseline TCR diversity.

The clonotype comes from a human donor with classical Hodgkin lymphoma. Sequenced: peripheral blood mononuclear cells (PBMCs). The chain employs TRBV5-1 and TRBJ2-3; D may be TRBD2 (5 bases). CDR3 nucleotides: TGCGCCAGCAGCTTGATTGGTAGCGAGCAAGGTACGCAGTATTTT. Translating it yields CASSLIGSEQGTQYF.